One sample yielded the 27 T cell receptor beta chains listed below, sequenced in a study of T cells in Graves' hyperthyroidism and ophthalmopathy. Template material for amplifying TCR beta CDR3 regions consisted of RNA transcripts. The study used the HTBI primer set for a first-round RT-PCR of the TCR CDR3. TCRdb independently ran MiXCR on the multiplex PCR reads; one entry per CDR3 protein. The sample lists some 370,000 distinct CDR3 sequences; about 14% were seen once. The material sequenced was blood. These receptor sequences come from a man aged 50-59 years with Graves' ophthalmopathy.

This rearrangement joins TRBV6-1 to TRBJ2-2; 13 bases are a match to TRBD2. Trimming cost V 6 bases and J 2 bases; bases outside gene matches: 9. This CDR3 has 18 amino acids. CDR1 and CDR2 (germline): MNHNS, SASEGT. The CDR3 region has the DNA TGTGCCAGCAGGACGACTAGCGGGAGGCCTATTAACACCGGGGAGCTGTTTTTT. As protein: CASRTTSGRPINTGELFF.

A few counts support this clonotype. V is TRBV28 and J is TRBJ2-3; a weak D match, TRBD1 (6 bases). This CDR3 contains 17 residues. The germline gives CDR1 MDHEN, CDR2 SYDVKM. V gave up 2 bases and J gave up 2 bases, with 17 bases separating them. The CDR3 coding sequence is TGTGCCAGCAGTTTAGGGGGCGTACAGATGGTCACAGATACGCAGTATTTT. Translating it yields CASSLGGVQMVTDTQYF.

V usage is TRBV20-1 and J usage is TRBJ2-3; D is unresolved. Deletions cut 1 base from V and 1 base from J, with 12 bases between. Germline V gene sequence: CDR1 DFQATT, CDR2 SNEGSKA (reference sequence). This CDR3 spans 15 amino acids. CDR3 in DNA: TGCAGTGCTAGAGCTCCCTCGCGGCGCACAGATACGCAGTATTTT. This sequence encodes CSARAPSRRTDTQYF.

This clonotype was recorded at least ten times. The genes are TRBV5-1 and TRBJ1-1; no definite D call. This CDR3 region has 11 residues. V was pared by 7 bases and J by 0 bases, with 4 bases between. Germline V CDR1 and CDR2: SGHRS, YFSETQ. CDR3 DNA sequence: TGCGCCAGCCGGATGAACACTGAAGCTTTCTTT. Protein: CASRMNTEAFF.

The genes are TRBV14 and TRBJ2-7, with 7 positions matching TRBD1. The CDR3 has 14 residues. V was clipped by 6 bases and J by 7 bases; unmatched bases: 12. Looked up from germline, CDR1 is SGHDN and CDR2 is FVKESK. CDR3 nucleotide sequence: TGTGCCAGCAGGCTATCAGGGGGTGCCGGGGAGCAGTACTTC. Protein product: CASRLSGGAGEQYF.

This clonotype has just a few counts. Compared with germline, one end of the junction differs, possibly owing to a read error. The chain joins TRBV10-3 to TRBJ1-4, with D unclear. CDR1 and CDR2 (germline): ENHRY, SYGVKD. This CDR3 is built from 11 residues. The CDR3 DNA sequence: TGTGCCATCGGTGAAGGGGAAAAACTGTTTTTT. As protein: CAIGEGEKLFF.

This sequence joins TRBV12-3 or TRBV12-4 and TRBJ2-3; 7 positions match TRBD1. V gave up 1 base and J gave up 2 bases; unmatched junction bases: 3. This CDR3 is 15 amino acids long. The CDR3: CASSLEGQITDTQYF. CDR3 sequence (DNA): TGTGCCAGCAGTTTAGAGGGACAGATCACAGATACGCAGTATTTT.

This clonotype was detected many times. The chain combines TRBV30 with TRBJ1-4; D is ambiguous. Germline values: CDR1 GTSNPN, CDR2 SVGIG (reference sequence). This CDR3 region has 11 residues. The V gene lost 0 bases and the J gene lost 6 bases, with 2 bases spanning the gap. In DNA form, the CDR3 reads TGTGCCTGGAGTGTGTATGAAAAACTGTTTTTT. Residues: CAWSVYEKLFF.

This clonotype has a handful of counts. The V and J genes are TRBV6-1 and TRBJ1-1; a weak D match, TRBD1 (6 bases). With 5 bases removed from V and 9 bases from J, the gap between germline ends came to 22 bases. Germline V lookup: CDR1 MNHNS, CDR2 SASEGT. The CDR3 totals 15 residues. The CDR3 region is CASSQRGREGGKAFF. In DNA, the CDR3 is TGTGCCAGCAGTCAACGGGGCCGAGAGGGGGGGAAAGCTTTCTTT.

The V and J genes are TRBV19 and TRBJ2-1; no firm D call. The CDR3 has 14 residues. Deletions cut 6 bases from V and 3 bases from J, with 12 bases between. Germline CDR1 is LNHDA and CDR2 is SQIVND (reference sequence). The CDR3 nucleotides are TGTGCCAGTAGGGGGATTGATCGCTACAATGAGCAGTTCTTC. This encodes CASRGIDRYNEQFF. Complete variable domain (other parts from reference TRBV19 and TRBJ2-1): DGGITQSPKYLFRKEGQNVTLSCEQNLNHDAMYWYRQDPGQGLRLIYYSQIVNDFQKGDIAEGYSVSREKKESFPLTVTSAQKNPTAFYLCASRGIDRYNEQFFGPGTRLTVL.

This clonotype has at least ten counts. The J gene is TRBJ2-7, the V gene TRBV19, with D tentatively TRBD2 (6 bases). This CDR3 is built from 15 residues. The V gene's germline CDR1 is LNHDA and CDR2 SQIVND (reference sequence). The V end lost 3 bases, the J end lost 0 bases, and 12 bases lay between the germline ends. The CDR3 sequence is CASSIVAESSYEQYF. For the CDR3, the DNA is TGTGCCAGTAGTATCGTAGCGGAAAGCTCCTACGAGCAGTACTTC.

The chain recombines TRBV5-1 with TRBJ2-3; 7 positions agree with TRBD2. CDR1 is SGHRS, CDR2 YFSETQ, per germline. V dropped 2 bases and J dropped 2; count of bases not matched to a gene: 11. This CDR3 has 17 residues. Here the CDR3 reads CASSLGGRGNPTDTQYF. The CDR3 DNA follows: TGCGCCAGCAGCTTAGGCGGGCGGGGGAATCCCACAGATACGCAGTATTTT.

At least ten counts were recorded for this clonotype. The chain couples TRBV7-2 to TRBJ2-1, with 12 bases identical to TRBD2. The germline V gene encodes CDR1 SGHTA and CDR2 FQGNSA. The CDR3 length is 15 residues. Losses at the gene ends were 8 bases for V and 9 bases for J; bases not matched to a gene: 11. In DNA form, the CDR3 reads TGTGCCAGCCCCTCTAGCGGGAGGGCCGGGGGTGAGCAGTTCTTC. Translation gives CASPSSGRAGGEQFF.

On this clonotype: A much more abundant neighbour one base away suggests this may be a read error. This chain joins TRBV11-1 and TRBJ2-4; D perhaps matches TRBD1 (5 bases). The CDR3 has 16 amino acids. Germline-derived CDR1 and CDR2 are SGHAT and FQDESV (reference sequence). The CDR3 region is CASSLEPSGNKNIRYF. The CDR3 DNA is TGTGCCAGCAGCTTAGAACCTTCAGGGAACAAAAACATTCGGTACTTC.

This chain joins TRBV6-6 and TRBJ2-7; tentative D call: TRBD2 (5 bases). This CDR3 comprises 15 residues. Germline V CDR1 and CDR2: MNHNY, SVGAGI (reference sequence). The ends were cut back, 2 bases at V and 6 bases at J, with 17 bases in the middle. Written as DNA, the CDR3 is TGTGCCAGCAGTTACAAGGGCGGAGGCCCTAGCGAGCAGTACTTC. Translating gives CASSYKGGGPSEQYF.

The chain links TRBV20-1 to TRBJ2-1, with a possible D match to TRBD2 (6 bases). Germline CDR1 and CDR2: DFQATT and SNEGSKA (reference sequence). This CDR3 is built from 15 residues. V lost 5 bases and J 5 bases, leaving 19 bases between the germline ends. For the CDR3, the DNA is TGCAGTGCTCACCCACGGGATAGCGGAAACAATGAGCAGTTCTTC. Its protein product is CSAHPRDSGNNEQFF.

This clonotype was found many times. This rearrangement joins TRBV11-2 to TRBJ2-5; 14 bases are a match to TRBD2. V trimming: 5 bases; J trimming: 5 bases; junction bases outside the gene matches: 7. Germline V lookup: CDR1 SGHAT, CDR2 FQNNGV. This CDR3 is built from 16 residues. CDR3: CASSMTSGRAHETQYF. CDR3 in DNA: TGTGCCAGCAGCATGACTAGCGGGAGGGCCCACGAGACCCAGTACTTC.

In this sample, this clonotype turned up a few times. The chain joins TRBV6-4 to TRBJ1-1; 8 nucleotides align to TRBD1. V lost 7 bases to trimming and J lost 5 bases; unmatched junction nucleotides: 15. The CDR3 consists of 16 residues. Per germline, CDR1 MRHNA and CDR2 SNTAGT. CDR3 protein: CASNPGTGIFYTEAFF. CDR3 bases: TGTGCCAGCAATCCCGGGACAGGCATTTTTTATACTGAAGCTTTCTTT.

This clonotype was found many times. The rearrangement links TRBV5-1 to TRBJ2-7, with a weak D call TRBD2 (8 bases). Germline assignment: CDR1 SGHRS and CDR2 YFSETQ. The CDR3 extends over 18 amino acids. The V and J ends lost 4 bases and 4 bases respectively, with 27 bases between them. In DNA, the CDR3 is TGCGCCAGCAGCCCGAAACCAGGGGACAGCGGGAGTTCTTACGAGCAGTACTTC. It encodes CASSPKPGDSGSSYEQYF. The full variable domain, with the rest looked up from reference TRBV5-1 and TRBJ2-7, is KAGVTQTPRYLIKTRGQQVTLSCSPISGHRSVSWYQQTPGQGLQFLFEYFSETQRNKGNFPGRFSGRQFSNSRSEMNVSTLELGDSALYLCASSPKPGDSGSSYEQYFGPGTRLTVT.

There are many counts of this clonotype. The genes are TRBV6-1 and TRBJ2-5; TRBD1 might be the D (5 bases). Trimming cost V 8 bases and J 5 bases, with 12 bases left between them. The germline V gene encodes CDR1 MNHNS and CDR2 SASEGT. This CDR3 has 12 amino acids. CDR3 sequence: CASGQGTETQYF. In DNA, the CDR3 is TGTGCCAGCGGGCAGGGAACGGAGACCCAGTACTTC.

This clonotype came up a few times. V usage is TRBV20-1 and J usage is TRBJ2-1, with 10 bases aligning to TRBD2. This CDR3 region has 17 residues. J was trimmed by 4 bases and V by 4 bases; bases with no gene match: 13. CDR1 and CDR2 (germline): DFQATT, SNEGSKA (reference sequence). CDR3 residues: CSAKRSSGRAGYNEQFF. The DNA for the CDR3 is TGCAGTGCTAAAAGATCAAGCGGGAGGGCAGGGTACAATGAGCAGTTCTTC.

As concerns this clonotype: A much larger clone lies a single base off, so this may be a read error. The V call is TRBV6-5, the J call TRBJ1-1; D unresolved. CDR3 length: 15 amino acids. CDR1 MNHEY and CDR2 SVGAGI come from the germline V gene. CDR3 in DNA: TGTGTCAGCAGTTACGACGCCAGGAGGTACACTGAAGCTTTCTTT. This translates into CVSSYDARRYTEAFF.

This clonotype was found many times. The CDR3 protein is CASTPAGGPYEQYF. The CDR3 DNA is TGTGCCAGCACTCCAGCGGGAGGGCCGTACGAGCAGTACTTC. The chain is built from TRBV6-1 and TRBJ2-7; 10 nucleotides match TRBD2. CDR1 and CDR2 from the germline V gene are MNHNS and SASEGT. V lost 7 bases and J lost 4; bases outside the gene matches: 7. The CDR3 is made up of 14 amino acids.

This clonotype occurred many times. Written as DNA, the CDR3 is TGCGCCAGCAAGGGGCTCGGCACAGATACGCAGTATTTT. Residues: CASKGLGTDTQYF. The chain joins TRBV4-1 to TRBJ2-3, with D tentatively TRBD1 (5 bases). The CDR3 totals 13 residues. CDR1 is MGHRA, CDR2 YSYEKL, per germline. The germline V and J ends were trimmed by 7 bases and 1 base, with 9 bases remaining between them.

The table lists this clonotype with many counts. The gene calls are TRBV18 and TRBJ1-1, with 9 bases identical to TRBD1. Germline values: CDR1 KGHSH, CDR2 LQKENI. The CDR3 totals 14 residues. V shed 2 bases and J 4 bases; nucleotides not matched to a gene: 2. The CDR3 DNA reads TGTGCCAGCTCACCAGGACAGGGGAGCACTGAAGCTTTCTTT. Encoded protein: CASSPGQGSTEAFF.

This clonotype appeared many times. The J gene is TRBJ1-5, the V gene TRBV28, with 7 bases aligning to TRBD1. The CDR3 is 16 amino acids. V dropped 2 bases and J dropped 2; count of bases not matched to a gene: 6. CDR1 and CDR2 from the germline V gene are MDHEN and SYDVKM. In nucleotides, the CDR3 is TGTGCCAGCAGTTTACACACAGGGGTAGGCAATCAGCCCCAGCATTTT. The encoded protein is CASSLHTGVGNQPQHF.

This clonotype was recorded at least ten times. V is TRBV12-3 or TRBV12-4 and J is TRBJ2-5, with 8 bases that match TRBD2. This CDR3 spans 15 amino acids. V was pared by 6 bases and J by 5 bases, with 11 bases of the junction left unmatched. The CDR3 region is CASSGLPAGAETQYF. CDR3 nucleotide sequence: TGTGCCAGCAGCGGTCTCCCAGCGGGAGCGGAGACCCAGTACTTC.